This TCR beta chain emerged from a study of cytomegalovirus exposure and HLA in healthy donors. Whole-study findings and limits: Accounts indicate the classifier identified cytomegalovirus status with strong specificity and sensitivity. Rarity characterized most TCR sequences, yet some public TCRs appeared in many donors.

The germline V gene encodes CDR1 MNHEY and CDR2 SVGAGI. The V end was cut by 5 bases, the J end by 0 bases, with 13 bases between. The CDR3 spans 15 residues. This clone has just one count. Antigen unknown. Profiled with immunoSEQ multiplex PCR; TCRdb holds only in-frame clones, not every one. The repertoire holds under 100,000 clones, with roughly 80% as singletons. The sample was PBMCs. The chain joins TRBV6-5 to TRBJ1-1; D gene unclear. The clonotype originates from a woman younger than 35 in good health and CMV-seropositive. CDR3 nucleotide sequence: TGTGCCAGCAGTGCGGGGTCCGAGGTGAACACTGAAGCTTTCTTT. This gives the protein CASSAGSEVNTEAFF.